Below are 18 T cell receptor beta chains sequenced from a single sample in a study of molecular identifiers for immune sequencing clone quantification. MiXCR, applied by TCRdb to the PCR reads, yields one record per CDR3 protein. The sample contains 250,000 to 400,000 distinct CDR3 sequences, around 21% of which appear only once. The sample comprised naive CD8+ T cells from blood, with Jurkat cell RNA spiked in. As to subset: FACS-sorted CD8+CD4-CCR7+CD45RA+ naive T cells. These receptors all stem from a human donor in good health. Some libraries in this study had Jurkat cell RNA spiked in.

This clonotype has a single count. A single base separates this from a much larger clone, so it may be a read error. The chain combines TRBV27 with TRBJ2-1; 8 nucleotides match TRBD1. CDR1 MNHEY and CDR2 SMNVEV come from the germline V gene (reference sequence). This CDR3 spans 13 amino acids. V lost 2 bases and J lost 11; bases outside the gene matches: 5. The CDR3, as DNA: TGTGCCAGCAGTTTAAGGACAGGGAATAAGCAGTTCTTC. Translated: CASSLRTGNKQFF.

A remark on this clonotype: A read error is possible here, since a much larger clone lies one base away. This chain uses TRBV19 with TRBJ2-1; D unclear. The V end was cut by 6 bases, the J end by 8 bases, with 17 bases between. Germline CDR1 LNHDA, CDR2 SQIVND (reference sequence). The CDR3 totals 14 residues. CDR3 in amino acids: CASSMSGNQDEQFF. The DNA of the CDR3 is TGTGCCAGTAGCATGAGTGGGAATCAGGATGAGCAGTTCTTC.

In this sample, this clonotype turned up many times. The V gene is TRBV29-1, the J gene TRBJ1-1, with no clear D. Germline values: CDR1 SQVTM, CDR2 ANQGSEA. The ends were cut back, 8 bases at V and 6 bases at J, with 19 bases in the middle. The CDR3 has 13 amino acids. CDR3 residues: CSPEEGNGAEAFF. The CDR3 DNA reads TGCAGCCCCGAGGAAGGGAACGGGGCTGAAGCTTTCTTT.

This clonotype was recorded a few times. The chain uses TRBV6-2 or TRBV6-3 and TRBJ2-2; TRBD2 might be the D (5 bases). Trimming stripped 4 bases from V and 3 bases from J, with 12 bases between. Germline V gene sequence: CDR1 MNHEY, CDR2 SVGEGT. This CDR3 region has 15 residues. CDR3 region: CASSSLDYYTGELFF. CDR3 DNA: TGTGCCAGCAGTTCCCTCGACTATTACACCGGGGAGCTGTTTTTT.

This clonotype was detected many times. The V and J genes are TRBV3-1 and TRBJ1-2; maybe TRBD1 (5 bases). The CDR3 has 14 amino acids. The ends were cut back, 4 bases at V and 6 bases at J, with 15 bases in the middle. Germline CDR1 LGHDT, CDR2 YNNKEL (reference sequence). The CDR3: CASSPGTPRHGYTF. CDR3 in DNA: TGTGCCAGCAGCCCAGGGACGCCCCGCCATGGCTACACCTTC.

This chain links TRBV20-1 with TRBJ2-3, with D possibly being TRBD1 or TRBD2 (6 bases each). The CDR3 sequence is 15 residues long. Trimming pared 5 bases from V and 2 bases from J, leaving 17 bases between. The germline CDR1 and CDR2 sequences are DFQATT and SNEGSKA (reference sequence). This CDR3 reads CSAPPEGGSTDTQYF. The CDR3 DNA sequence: TGCAGTGCTCCCCCTGAAGGGGGGTCCACAGATACGCAGTATTTT.

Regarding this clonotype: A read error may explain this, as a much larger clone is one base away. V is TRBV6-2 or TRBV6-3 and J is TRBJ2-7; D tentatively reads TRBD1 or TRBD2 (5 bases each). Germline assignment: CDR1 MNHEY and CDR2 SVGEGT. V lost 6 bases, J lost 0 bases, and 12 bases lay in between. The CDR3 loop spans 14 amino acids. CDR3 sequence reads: CASSPGRVSYEQYF. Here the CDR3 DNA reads TGTGCCAGCAGCCCGGGACGGGTCTCCTACGAGCAGTACTTC.

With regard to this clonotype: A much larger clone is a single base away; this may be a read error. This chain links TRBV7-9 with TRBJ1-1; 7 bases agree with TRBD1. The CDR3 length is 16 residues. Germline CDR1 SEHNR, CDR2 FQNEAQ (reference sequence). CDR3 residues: CVSSHRDSRGDTEAFF. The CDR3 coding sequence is TGTGTCAGCAGCCACCGGGACAGCCGGGGAGACACTGAAGCTTTCTTT.

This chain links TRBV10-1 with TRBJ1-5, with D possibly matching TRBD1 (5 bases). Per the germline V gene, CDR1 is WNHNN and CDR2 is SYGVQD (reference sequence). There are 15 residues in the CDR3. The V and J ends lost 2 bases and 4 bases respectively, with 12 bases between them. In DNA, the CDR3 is TGCGCCAGCAGTGAGACCGACAGTTATAATCAGCCCCAGCATTTT. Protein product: CASSETDSYNQPQHF.

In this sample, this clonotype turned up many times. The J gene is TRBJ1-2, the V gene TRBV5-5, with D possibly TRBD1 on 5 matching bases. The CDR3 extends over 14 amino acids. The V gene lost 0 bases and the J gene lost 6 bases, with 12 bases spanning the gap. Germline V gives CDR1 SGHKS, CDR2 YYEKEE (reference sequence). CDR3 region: CASSLVGGFDGYTF. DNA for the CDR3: TGTGCCAGCAGCTTGGTTGGGGGTTTCGATGGCTACACCTTC. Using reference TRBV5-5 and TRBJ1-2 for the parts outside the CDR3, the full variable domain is DAGVTQSPTHLIKTRGQQVTLRCSPISGHKSVSWYQQVLGQGPQFIFQYYEKEERGRGNFPDRFSARQFPNYSSELNVNALLLGDSALYLCASSLVGGFDGYTFGSGTRLTVV.

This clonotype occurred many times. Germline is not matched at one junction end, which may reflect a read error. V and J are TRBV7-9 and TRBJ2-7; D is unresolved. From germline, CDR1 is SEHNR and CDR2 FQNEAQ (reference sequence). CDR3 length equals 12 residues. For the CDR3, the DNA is TGCGCCAGCAGCCAAGTCAGCTACGAGCAGTACTTC. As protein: CASSQVSYEQYF.

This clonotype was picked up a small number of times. The CDR3 here is CASSLVQGGETQYF. In DNA, the CDR3 is TGTGCCAGCAGCTTAGTACAGGGGGGAGAGACCCAGTACTTC. This chain connects TRBV11-2 to TRBJ2-5; 8 bases agree with TRBD1. CDR1 SGHAT and CDR2 FQNNGV come from the germline V gene. J lost 4 bases, V lost 1 base, and 2 bases had no gene match. This CDR3 has 14 residues.

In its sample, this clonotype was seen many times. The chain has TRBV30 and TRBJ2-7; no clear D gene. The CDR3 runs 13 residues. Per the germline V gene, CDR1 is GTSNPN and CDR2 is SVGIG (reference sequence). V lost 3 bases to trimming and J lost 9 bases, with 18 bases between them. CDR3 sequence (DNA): TGTGCCTGGAGAGACTGGACCTACGATGGGCAGTACTTC. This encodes CAWRDWTYDGQYF.

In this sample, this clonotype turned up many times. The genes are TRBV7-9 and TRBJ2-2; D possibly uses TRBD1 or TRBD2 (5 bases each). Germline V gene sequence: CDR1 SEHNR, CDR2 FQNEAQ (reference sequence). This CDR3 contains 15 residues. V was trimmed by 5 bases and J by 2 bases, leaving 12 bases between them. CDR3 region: CASSPRDLNTGELFF. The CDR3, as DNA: TGTGCCAGCAGCCCCCGGGACCTTAACACCGGGGAGCTGTTTTTT.

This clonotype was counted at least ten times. In DNA form, the CDR3 reads TGTGCCAGCGGACCGACGGCTGAAGCTTTCTTT. This sequence encodes CASGPTAEAFF. This chain uses TRBV27 with TRBJ1-1; no firm D call. CDR1 and CDR2 (germline): MNHEY, SMNVEV (reference sequence). Trimming shortened V by 8 bases and J by 6 bases, and 10 bases separated the two germline ends. The CDR3 spans 11 residues.

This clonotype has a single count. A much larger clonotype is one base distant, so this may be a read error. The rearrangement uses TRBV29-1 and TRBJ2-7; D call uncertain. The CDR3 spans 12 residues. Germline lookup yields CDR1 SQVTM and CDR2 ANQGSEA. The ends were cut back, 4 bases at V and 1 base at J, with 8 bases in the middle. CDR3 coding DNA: TGCAGCGTTGTGGGCAGTTCCTACGAGCAGTACTTC. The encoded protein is CSVVGSSYEQYF.

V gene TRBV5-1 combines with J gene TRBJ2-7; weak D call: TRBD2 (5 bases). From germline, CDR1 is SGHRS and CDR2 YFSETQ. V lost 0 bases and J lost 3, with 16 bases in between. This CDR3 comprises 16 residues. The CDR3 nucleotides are TGCGCCAGCAGCTTGGACCAAGCGGCAGCCAACTACGAGCAGTACTTC. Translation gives CASSLDQAAANYEQYF. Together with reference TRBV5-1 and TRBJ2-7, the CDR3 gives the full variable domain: KAGVTQTPRYLIKTRGQQVTLSCSPISGHRSVSWYQQTPGQGLQFLFEYFSETQRNKGNFPGRFSGRQFSNSRSEMNVSTLELGDSALYLCASSLDQAAANYEQYFGPGTRLTVT.

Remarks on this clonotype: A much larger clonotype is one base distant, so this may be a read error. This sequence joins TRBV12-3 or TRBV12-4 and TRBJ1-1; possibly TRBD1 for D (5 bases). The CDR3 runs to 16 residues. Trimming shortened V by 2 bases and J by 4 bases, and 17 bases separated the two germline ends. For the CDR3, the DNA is TGTGCCAGCAGTTTATTGGGCAGCGGGGGGAGCACTGAAGCTTTCTTT. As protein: CASSLLGSGGSTEAFF.